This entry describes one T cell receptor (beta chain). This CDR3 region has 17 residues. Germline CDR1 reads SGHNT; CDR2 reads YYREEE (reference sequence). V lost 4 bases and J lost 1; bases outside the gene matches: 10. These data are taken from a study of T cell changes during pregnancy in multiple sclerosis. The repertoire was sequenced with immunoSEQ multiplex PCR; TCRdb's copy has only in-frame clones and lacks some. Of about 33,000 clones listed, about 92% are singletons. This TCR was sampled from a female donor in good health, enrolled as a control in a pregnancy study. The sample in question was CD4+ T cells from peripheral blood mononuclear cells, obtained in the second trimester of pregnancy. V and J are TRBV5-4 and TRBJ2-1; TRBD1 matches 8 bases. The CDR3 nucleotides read TGTGCCAGCAGCCGATCTGCCGGGACAGGATCCTACAATGAGCAGTTCTTC. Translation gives CASSRSAGTGSYNEQFF.